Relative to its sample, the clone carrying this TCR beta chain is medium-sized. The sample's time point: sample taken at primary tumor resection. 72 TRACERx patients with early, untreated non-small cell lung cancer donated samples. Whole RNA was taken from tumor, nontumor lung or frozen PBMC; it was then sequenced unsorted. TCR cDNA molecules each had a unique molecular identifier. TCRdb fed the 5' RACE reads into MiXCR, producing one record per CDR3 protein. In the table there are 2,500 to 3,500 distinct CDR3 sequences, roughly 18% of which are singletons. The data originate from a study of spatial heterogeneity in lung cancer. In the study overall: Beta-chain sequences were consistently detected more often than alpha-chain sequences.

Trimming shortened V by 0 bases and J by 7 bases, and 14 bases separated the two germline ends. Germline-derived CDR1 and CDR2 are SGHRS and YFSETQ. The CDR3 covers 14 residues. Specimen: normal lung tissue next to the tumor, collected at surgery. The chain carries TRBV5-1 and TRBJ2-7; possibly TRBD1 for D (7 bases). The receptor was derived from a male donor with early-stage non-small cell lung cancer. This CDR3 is CASSLAGGLSEQYF. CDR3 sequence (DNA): TGCGCCAGCAGCTTGGCAGGGGGGCTTTCGGAGCAGTACTTC. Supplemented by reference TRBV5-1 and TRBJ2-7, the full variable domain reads KAGVTQTPRYLIKTRGQQVTLSCSPISGHRSVSWYQQTPGQGLQFLFEYFSETQRNKGNFPGRFSGRQFSNSRSEMNVSTLELGDSALYLCASSLAGGLSEQYFGPGTRLTVT.